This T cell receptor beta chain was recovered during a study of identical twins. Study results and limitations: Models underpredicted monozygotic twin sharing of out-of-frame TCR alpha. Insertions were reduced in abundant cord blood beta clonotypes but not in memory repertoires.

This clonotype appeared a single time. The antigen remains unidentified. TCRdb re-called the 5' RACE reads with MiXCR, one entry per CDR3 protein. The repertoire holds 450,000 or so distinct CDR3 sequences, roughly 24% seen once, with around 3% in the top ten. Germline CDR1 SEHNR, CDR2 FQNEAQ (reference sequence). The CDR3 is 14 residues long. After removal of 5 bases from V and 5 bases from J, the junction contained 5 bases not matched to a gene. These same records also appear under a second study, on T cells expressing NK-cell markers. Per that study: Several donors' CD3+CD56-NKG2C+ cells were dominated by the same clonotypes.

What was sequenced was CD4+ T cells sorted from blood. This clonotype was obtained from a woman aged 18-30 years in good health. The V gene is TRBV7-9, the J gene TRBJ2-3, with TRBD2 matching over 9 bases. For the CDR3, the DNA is TGTGCCAGCAGCGCTCGCGGGGGGGTAGATACGCAGTATTTT. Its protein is CASSARGGVDTQYF.